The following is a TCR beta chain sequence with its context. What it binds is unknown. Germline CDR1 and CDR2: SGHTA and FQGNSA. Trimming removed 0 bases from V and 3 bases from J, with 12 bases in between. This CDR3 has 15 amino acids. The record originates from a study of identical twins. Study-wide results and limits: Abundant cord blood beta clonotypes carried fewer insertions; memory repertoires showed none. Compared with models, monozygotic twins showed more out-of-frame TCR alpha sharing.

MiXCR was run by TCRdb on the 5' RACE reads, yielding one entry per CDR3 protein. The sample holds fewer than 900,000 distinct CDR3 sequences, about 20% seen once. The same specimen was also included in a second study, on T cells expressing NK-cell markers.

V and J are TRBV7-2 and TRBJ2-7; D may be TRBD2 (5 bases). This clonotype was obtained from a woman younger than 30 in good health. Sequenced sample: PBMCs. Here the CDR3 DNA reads TGTGCCAGCAGCTTAGCGGTAGCGCCCGACTACGAGCAGTACTTC. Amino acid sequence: CASSLAVAPDYEQYF.